The sequence of this T cell receptor beta chain was determined in a study of shared clonotypes between healthy human individuals. The study used approximately 90 million PBMCs per unsorted sample for genomic DNA. Study-wide points: Sequencing depth was a factor that was expected to affect clonotype sharing among donors. With few donors, the genetic and exposure-history diversity represented was limited.

Template amounts of approximately 300 ng DNA, roughly 28,000 T cell genomes, were employed in unsorted PBMC replicate PCRs. Libraries were prepared by immunoSEQ multiplex PCR; TCRdb keeps only in-frame clonotypes and omits some of them. This table holds around 500,000 clones, about 85% found once. This clone was counted between two and nine times. Its cognate antigen is unknown. This CDR3 spans 17 amino acids. Unmatched junction bases numbered 8, after V lost 0 bases and J lost 4 bases. Per germline, CDR1 SEHNR and CDR2 FQNEAQ (reference sequence). The sequence came from a woman aged 40 to 50 in good health. Some clones in this sample may be carry-over from other donors' samples. The source material was PBMCs. The chain has TRBV7-9 and TRBJ2-1; TRBD2 aligns across 8 bases. The CDR3 reads CASSLAGGLDLYNEQFF. Written as DNA, the CDR3 is TGTGCCAGCAGCTTAGCAGGGGGACTAGATTTATACAATGAGCAGTTCTTC.